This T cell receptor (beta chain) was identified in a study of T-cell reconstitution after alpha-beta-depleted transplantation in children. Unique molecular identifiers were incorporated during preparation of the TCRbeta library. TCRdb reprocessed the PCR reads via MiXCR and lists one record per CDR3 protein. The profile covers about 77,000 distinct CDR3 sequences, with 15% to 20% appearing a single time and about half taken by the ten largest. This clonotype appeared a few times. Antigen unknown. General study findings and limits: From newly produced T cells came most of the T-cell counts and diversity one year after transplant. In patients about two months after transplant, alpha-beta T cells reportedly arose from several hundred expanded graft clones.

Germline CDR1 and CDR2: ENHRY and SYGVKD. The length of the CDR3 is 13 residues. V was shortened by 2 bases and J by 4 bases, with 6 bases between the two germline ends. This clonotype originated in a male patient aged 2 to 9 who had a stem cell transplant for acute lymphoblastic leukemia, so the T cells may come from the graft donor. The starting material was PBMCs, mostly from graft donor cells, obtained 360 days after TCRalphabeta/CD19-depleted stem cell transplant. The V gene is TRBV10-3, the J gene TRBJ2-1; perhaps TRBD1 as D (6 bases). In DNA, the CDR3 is TGTGCCATCAGTGAGGGACAGTACAATGAGCAGTTCTTC. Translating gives CAISEGQYNEQFF.